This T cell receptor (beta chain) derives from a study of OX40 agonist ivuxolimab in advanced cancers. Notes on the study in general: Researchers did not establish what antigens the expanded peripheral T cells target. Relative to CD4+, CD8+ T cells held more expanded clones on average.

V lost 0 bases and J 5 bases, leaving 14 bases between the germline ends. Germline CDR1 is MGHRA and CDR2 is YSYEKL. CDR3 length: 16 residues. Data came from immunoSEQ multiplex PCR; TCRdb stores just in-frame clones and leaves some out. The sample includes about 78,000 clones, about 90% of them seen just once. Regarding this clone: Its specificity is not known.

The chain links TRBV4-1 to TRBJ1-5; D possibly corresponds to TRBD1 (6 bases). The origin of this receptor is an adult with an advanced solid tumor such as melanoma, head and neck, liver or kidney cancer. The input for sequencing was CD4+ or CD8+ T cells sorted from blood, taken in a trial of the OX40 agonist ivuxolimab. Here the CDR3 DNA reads TGCGCCAGCAGCCAAGATATCAACAGGGATGATCAGCCCCAGCATTTT. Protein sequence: CASSQDINRDDQPQHF.